What follows are 20 T cell receptor beta chains derived from one specimen sequenced in a study of blood T cell repertoires in COVID-19. Produced via immunoSEQ multiplex PCR; TCRdb's table is partial and in-frame only. The repertoire holds roughly 300,000 clones, with approximately 90% as singletons. Input material: PBMCs or T cells enriched from blood (not recorded which). The origin of the receptors is a woman between 18 and 29 years old who had recovered from COVID-19.

This chain joins TRBV9 and TRBJ2-4; no firm D call. Looked up from germline, CDR1 is SGDLS and CDR2 is YYNGEE. The CDR3 covers 12 residues. The germline V and J ends were trimmed by 5 bases and 3 bases, with 6 bases remaining between them. Here the CDR3 DNA reads TGTGCCAGCAGTAGTGACAAAAACATTCAGTACTTC. Translation: CASSSDKNIQYF.

The V call is TRBV3-1 (or the pseudogene TRBV3-2), the J call TRBJ2-7, with TRBD2 identical over 9 bases. This CDR3 is built from 15 residues. Trimming cost V 0 bases and J 6 bases; bases outside gene matches: 6. Germline V gene sequence: CDR1 LGHDT, CDR2 YNNKEL (reference sequence). CDR3 coding DNA: TGTGCCAGCAGCCAAGATCTGGGACTAGCTCGCGAGCAGTACTTC. It specifies CASSQDLGLAREQYF.

The V call is TRBV5-1, the J call TRBJ2-5; 12 bases match TRBD1. In germline, CDR1 is SGHRS, CDR2 YFSETQ. With 3 bases clipped from V and 4 bases from J, the junction kept 16 bases outside the gene matches. There are 19 residues in the CDR3. The CDR3 DNA reads as TGCGCCAGCAGCTCGGGACAGGGGGCTAGCGGGAGATGGTCAGAGACCCAGTACTTC. Translation gives CASSSGQGASGRWSETQYF.

This clone has only one observation. This rearrangement joins TRBV3-1 (or the pseudogene TRBV3-2) to TRBJ1-1; 7 nucleotides align to TRBD1. This CDR3 contains 15 residues. Germline assignment: CDR1 LGHDT and CDR2 YNNKEL (reference sequence). V was clipped by 5 bases and J by 1 base; unmatched bases: 7. CDR3 sequence: CASSNAGQQNTEAFF. CDR3 nucleotide sequence: TGTGCCAGCAGCAACGCGGGACAGCAGAACACTGAAGCTTTCTTT.

V usage is TRBV5-6 and J usage is TRBJ2-7; TRBD1 agrees at 8 bases. J was trimmed by 9 bases and V by 5 bases; bases with no gene match: 7. Germline CDR1 and CDR2: SGHDT and YYEEEE. This CDR3 is 12 amino acids long. The chain's CDR3 is CASSKDRAWQYF. The CDR3 nucleotides are TGTGCCAGCAGTAAGGACAGGGCGTGGCAGTACTTC.

The chain joins TRBV24-1 to TRBJ1-4; D gene unclear. The CDR3 contains 12 residues. Germline assignment: CDR1 KGHDR and CDR2 SFDVKD. Deletions cut 1 base from V and 7 bases from J, with 3 bases between. The DNA of the CDR3 is TGTGCCACCAGTGATTTCGGTGAAAAACTGTTTTTT. This gives the protein CATSDFGEKLFF.

The CDR3 bases are TGTGCCAGCAGCTTTGACAGGGGCACTGAAGCTTTCTTT. Amino acids: CASSFDRGTEAFF. The rearrangement uses TRBV11-2 and TRBJ1-1; 8 positions match TRBD1. The CDR3 is made up of 13 amino acids. CDR1 is SGHAT, CDR2 FQNNGV, per germline. Unmatched junction bases numbered 1, after V lost 3 bases and J lost 4 bases. Drawing the rest from reference TRBV11-2 and TRBJ1-1, the complete variable domain is EAGVAQSPRYKIIEKRQSVAFWCNPISGHATLYWYQQILGQGPKLLIQFQNNGVVDDSQLPKDRFSAERLKGVDSTLKIQPAKLEDSAVYLCASSFDRGTEAFFGQGTRLTVV.

The chain carries TRBV12-1 and TRBJ1-4; the table's D call of TRBD1 was not tested on the DNA. TRBV12-1 is flagged as a pseudogene. The CDR3 is 15 residues long. The CDR3 protein is CASSLGQHQNEKLFF. CDR3 nucleotide sequence: TGTGCCAGCAGCTTGGGACAGCACCAAAATGAAAAACTGTTTTTT.

This clone showed up just once. Other DNA variants within this sample encode the same CDR3. This chain joins TRBV5-1 and TRBJ1-5; weak D call: TRBD1 (5 bases). The CDR3 extends over 14 amino acids. Germline values: CDR1 SGHRS, CDR2 YFSETQ. V shed 0 bases and J shed 7 bases, with 11 bases lying between them. The CDR3 DNA reads TGCGCCAGCAGCTTGGACGGGGGTGGACAGCCCCAGCATTTT. Translated: CASSLDGGGQPQHF.

V usage is TRBV28 and J usage is TRBJ1-5; the match to TRBD1 covers 7 bases. V shed 7 bases and J 3 bases; nucleotides not matched to a gene: 12. Germline V gene lookup returns CDR1 MDHEN and CDR2 SYDVKM. There are 16 residues in the CDR3. The CDR3 is CASIGRGQRPNQPQHF. The CDR3 DNA reads TGTGCCAGCATCGGACGGGGACAGCGGCCCAATCAGCCCCAGCATTTT.

This rearrangement joins TRBV3-1 (or the pseudogene TRBV3-2) to TRBJ2-5, with 8 bases identical to TRBD2. Germline values: CDR1 LGHDT, CDR2 YNNKEL (reference sequence). J was trimmed by 13 bases and V by 0 bases; bases with no gene match: 16. The CDR3 runs 16 residues. This CDR3 reads CASSQDPWGSGGAPYF. CDR3 bases: TGTGCCAGCAGCCAAGATCCTTGGGGGAGCGGGGGAGCCCCGTACTTC.

This CDR3 reads CASSLWGDMNTEAFF. CDR3 in DNA: TGTGCCAGCAGCTTATGGGGGGATATGAACACTGAAGCTTTCTTT. The chain joins TRBV7-3 to TRBJ1-1; D might be TRBD1 (5 bases). Germline V gene data show CDR1 as SGHTA and CDR2 as FQGTGA. The CDR3 consists of 15 residues. The V gene lost 2 bases and the J gene lost 0 bases, with 10 bases spanning the gap.

As DNA, the CDR3 is TGTGCCAGTAGTATGGAGGGTTTAAGGGAAAAACTGTTTTTT. It translates to CASSMEGLREKLFF. This rearrangement joins TRBV19 to TRBJ1-4; no definite D call. The CDR3 loop spans 14 amino acids. The ends were cut back, 3 bases at V and 8 bases at J, with 13 bases in the middle. CDR1 and CDR2 (germline): LNHDA, SQIVND (reference sequence). Full variable domain (rest looked up from reference TRBV19 and TRBJ1-4): DGGITQSPKYLFRKEGQNVTLSCEQNLNHDAMYWYRQDPGQGLRLIYYSQIVNDFQKGDIAEGYSVSREKKESFPLTVTSAQKNPTAFYLCASSMEGLREKLFFGSGTQLSVL.

This clone was recorded a few times. The chain links TRBV5-1 to TRBJ2-7, with 7 nucleotides matching TRBD2. This CDR3 contains 15 residues. Germline V CDR1 and CDR2: SGHRS, YFSETQ. The V segment lost 1 base and the J segment 6 bases; nucleotides outside the gene matches: 10. The CDR3 region is CASSLPGTGLGEQYF. The DNA for the CDR3 is TGCGCCAGCAGCTTGCCGGGGACCGGACTAGGCGAGCAGTACTTC. Full variable domain (rest looked up from reference TRBV5-1 and TRBJ2-7): KAGVTQTPRYLIKTRGQQVTLSCSPISGHRSVSWYQQTPGQGLQFLFEYFSETQRNKGNFPGRFSGRQFSNSRSEMNVSTLELGDSALYLCASSLPGTGLGEQYFGPGTRLTVT.

The gene calls are TRBV10-3 and TRBJ2-1; 7 bases are a match to TRBD1. J lost 9 bases, V lost 7 bases, and 3 bases had no gene match. Germline V gene lookup returns CDR1 ENHRY and CDR2 SYGVKD. The CDR3 is 11 amino acids. DNA of the CDR3: TGTGCCATCACAGGGGGTGGTGAGCAGTTCTTC. This codes for CAITGGGEQFF.

The rearrangement uses TRBV3-1 (or the pseudogene TRBV3-2) and TRBJ2-1; 13 positions agree with TRBD2. Germline V CDR1 and CDR2: LGHDT, YNNKEL (reference sequence). The V and J ends lost 4 bases and 8 bases, in that order; junction bases with no gene match: 8. This CDR3 comprises 16 residues. CDR3 nucleotide sequence: TGTGCCAGCAGCCGAGGACTAGCGGGAGCCGGCGATGAGCAGTTCTTC. This codes for CASSRGLAGAGDEQFF.

The chain joins TRBV7-6 to TRBJ2-3, with TRBD1 matching over 8 bases. V was clipped by 5 bases and J by 5 bases; unmatched bases: 9. Germline V gene data show CDR1 as SGHVS and CDR2 as FNYEAQ. The length of the CDR3 is 15 residues. The CDR3 spells CASSAQGARGDTQYF. The DNA for the CDR3 is TGTGCCAGCAGCGCCCAGGGGGCGCGGGGAGATACGCAGTATTTT.

The chain recombines TRBV5-1 with TRBJ1-3, with 7 bases aligning to TRBD1. With V trimmed by 5 bases and J by 4 bases, 15 bases remained unmatched. This CDR3 is built from 17 residues. The germline V gene has CDR1 SGHRS and CDR2 YFSETQ. This chain's CDR3 is CASRLNALGQEGNTIYF. CDR3 nucleotide sequence: TGCGCCAGCAGACTTAACGCTCTTGGACAGGAGGGAAACACCATATATTTT.

The chain joins TRBV7-3 to TRBJ2-3; the D is unclear. Trimming shortened V by 1 base and J by 0 bases, and 8 bases separated the two germline ends. This CDR3 has 15 residues. Germline CDR1 is SGHTA and CDR2 is FQGTGA. The CDR3 DNA sequence: TGTGCCAGCAGCTTAAACCCGGGTAGCACAGATACGCAGTATTTT. Protein sequence: CASSLNPGSTDTQYF.

This clone was detected only a few times. In DNA, the CDR3 is TGTGCCAGCAGTTTAGGTTCCTCTAGGGGAAACACTGAAGCTTTCTTT. Its translation: CASSLGSSRGNTEAFF. The V call is TRBV28, the J call TRBJ1-1, with TRBD1 as a possible D gene (5 bases). Germline V gene lookup returns CDR1 MDHEN and CDR2 SYDVKM. Deletions cut 2 bases from V and 2 bases from J, with 15 bases between. This CDR3 region has 16 residues.